This TCR beta chain was documented in a study of blood T cell repertoires in COVID-19. Study background: Italy, Spain and the United States were the sources of the convalescent and acute COVID-19 samples.

The ends lost 5 bases at V and 2 bases at J; junction bases unmatched: 7. The CDR3 is 14 residues long. CDR1 and CDR2 (germline): SGHNT, YYREEE (reference sequence). Authors' analysis steps: Researchers report that nucleated cell counts were estimated from reference gene primer amplification. Profiling relied on immunoSEQ multiplex PCR, and the TCRdb table lists in-frame clones only, not all of them. V and J calls and clone size are as listed in that table; D and trimming were resolved from the DNA. The data contain approximately 220,000 clones, approximately 81% of them seen just once; the ten biggest clones take up 8% to 13%.

The source of this sequence is a woman of 80 years or more with acute or convalescent COVID-19. The chain combines TRBV5-4 with TRBJ2-7; 7 positions match TRBD2. Sequencing was performed on peripheral blood. The CDR3 DNA sequence: TGTGCCAGCAGATCGGGACTATCTACCTACGAGCAGTACTTC. Its protein is CASRSGLSTYEQYF.